This T cell receptor beta chain derives from a study of T-cell memory formation after mild COVID-19. Study at large: The two donors had largely donor-specific TCR clusters.

From germline, CDR1 is DFQATT and CDR2 SNEGSKA (reference sequence). V was pared by 3 bases and J by 4 bases, with 13 bases between. The CDR3 runs 15 residues. Study-wide findings and caveats: The study found contracting CD4+ clones mainly in CM and EM and contracting CD8+ clones in EMRA.

TCRdb re-called the 5' RACE reads through MiXCR, storing one row per CDR3 protein. The table includes hundreds of thousands of distinct CDR3 sequences, around 28% detected once. In regard to this clonotype: Its antigen is undetermined.

This receptor was identified in an adult woman who had mild COVID-19 (a few samples of this study predate the infection). Cell type and time point are not known. Sequenced input: PBMCs or a T cell subset sorted from them (not recorded which). The chain carries TRBV20-1 and TRBJ1-6; maybe TRBD1 (6 bases). The CDR3 spells CSARSGGPYNSPLHF. In DNA form, the CDR3 reads TGCAGTGCTAGGAGCGGGGGGCCATATAATTCACCCCTCCACTTT.